This section outlines one T cell receptor (beta chain) sequence together with its context. The data belong to a study of blood T cell repertoires in COVID-19. Study-level information: Material from acute and convalescent COVID-19 was sourced from the United States, Italy and Spain. T cells, B-cell-depleted T cells, or PBMCs supplied cDNA or gDNA.

V was pared by 3 bases and J by 1 base, with 18 bases between. This CDR3 has 17 amino acids. CDR1 is MGHRA and CDR2 is YSYEKL in the germline V gene. Per the authors' pipeline: Nucleated cell counts were estimated from reference gene primer amplification. The method was immunoSEQ multiplex PCR; TCRdb's version includes in-frame clones alone and lacks a portion of them. The DNA was the basis for D and trimming; V, J and clone size are from that table. The sample comprises roughly 150,000 clones, 84% of which are singletons, and 2.5% to 3% rests with the top ten. The rearrangement links TRBV4-1 to TRBJ2-5; D is possibly TRBD2 (6 bases). The sample comprised peripheral blood. The clonotype originates from a woman aged 80 or over with COVID-19, enrolled during active disease. CDR3 coding DNA: TGCGCCAGCAGCCACGGCGGCACGCGGGGTCTCCAAGAGACCCAGTACTTC. Protein: CASSHGGTRGLQETQYF.